This T cell receptor beta chain came from a study of PD-1 blockade in classical Hodgkin lymphoma. Study-wide results and limits: Partial responders and progressors had significantly lower baseline TCR diversity. When set against healthy donors, newly diagnosed patients were reported to show lower baseline TCR diversity. TCR diversity in CD4+, not CD8+, cells rose significantly by C4D1.

The CDR3 spans 11 residues. The ends were cut back, 2 bases at V and 11 bases at J, with 9 bases in the middle. From germline, CDR1 is SEHNR and CDR2 FQNEAQ (reference sequence). Brentuximab vedotin exposure varied, and every patient relapsed after autologous stem cell transplantation. As for this clone: Its antigen is unknown.

Libraries were prepared by immunoSEQ multiplex PCR; TCRdb keeps only in-frame clonotypes and omits some of them. This table holds approximately 73,000 clones, under 95% found once. This sequence was found in a human donor with classical Hodgkin lymphoma. The chain combines TRBV7-9 with TRBJ1-1, with D unresolved. The material sequenced was peripheral blood mononuclear cells (PBMCs), taken at baseline. The CDR3 reads CASSLLGVAFF. The CDR3 DNA is TGTGCCAGCAGCTTATTGGGAGTGGCTTTCTTT.